The 25 T cell receptor beta chains listed next were all sequenced from one sample in a study of beta chain features in type 1 diabetes. No antigen has been identified for these receptors. The entirety of the isolated RNA underwent reverse transcription, so expressed TCRB transcripts were sequenced. Generated by immunoSEQ multiplex PCR, the TCRdb table keeps only in-frame clones and is missing some. The sample comprises about 640,000 clones, 12% of which are singletons, and more than 0.095% rests with the top ten. Overall study results and limits: Among all four CD4+ subsets, Type 1 diabetes patients had TCRB CDR3s that were moderately but significantly shorter.

The sample taken for sequencing was naive CD4+ T cells from blood. Receptors were obtained from a man in his thirties or forties with type 1 diabetes.

In its sample, this clone was seen a few times. V and J are TRBV9 and TRBJ1-1; unclear D gene. The CDR3 totals 13 residues. Trimming left V 4 bases short and J 2 bases short, with 9 bases between. Looked up from germline, CDR1 is SGDLS and CDR2 is YYNGEE. This CDR3 is CASSPSSNTEAFF. CDR3 DNA: TGTGCCAGCAGCCCCTCTAGTAACACTGAAGCTTTCTTT.

This rearrangement joins TRBV2 to TRBJ1-2, with a tentative D call TRBD1 (6 bases). The V end lost 6 bases, the J end lost 2 bases, and 13 bases lay between the germline ends. The CDR3 runs to 14 residues. The germline CDR1 and CDR2 sequences are SNHLY and FYNNEI. The CDR3: CASSPGAENYGYTF. In nucleotides, the CDR3 is TGTGCCAGCAGCCCAGGGGCCGAAAACTATGGCTACACCTTC.

This clone was seen only a few times. V is TRBV30 and J is TRBJ1-6; D is unresolved. Germline V gene lookup returns CDR1 GTSNPN and CDR2 SVGIG (reference sequence). CDR3 length equals 15 residues. Trimming cost V 0 bases and J 8 bases, with 14 bases left between them. The CDR3 reads CAWSVSDGVDSPLHF. The DNA for the CDR3 is TGTGCCTGGAGTGTATCAGACGGCGTGGATTCACCCCTCCACTTT. Supplemented by reference TRBV30 and TRBJ1-6, the full variable domain reads SQTIHQWPATLVQPVGSPLSLECTVEGTSNPNLYWYRQAAGRGLQLLFYSVGIGQISSEVPQNLSASRPQDRQFILSSKKLLLSDSGFYLCAWSVSDGVDSPLHFGNGTRLTVT.

The V call is TRBV6-1, the J call TRBJ2-7, with D maybe TRBD1 (6 bases). Trimming took off 8 bases at V and 9 bases at J, with 14 bases between the two ends. Germline CDR1 and CDR2: MNHNS and SASEGT. This CDR3 has 11 residues. CDR3 coding DNA: TGTGCCAGCTCCTGGGGGCGGGCGCAGTACTTC. Protein sequence: CASSWGRAQYF.

The table lists this clone with a few counts. The chain employs TRBV7-9 and TRBJ2-5; TRBD2 agrees at 11 bases. The CDR3 sequence is 13 residues long. The trim removed 8 bases at V and 5 bases at J, leaving 4 bases unmatched. The germline V gene has CDR1 SEHNR and CDR2 FQNEAQ (reference sequence). The CDR3 region has the DNA TGTGCCAGCCTGGCTAGCGGGGGGGAGACCCAGTACTTC. Translated: CASLASGGETQYF.

The rearrangement joins TRBV25-1 to TRBJ2-5; TRBD2 matches at 7 bases. Trimming took 6 bases from V and 3 from J; bases not matched to a gene: 4. CDR3 length: 13 residues. Germline loops: CDR1 MGHDK, CDR2 SYGVNS. CDR3 sequence: CASRSSGEETQYF. The DNA for the CDR3 is TGTGCCAGCAGGTCGAGCGGGGAAGAGACCCAGTACTTC.

The table lists this clone with a few counts. This rearrangement joins TRBV10-3 to TRBJ1-6; D unresolved. The CDR3 totals 13 residues. Trimming removed 2 bases at V and 12 bases at J, with 11 bases between. Germline assignment: CDR1 ENHRY and CDR2 SYGVKD. DNA of the CDR3: TGTGCCATCAGTGAGCGCCAAGAAGAACCCCTCCACTTT. This codes for CAISERQEEPLHF.

This chain links TRBV7-2 with TRBJ1-6; TRBD1 might be the D (5 bases). With 6 bases removed from V and 14 bases from J, the gap between germline ends came to 26 bases. CDR3 length equals 16 residues. CDR1 and CDR2 (germline): SGHTA, FQGNSA. CDR3 region: CASRIGGYRTIVTLHF. CDR3 coding DNA: TGTGCCAGCAGGATCGGGGGGTACCGCACAATTGTAACCCTCCACTTT.

V gene TRBV5-1 combines with J gene TRBJ2-3; 9 bases match TRBD2. The germline gives CDR1 SGHRS, CDR2 YFSETQ. V was pared by 4 bases and J by 5 bases, with 23 bases of the junction left unmatched. The CDR3 runs to 20 residues. DNA of the CDR3: TGCGCCAGCAGCCTTCCGCTCGAGGGGGCTAGCGGGGCACTGAAAGATACGCAGTATTTT. Its translation is CASSLPLEGASGALKDTQYF. Full variable domain (rest looked up from reference TRBV5-1 and TRBJ2-3): KAGVTQTPRYLIKTRGQQVTLSCSPISGHRSVSWYQQTPGQGLQFLFEYFSETQRNKGNFPGRFSGRQFSNSRSEMNVSTLELGDSALYLCASSLPLEGASGALKDTQYFGPGTRLTVL.

This rearrangement joins TRBV9 to TRBJ2-7, with TRBD1 identical over 7 bases. CDR1 and CDR2 (germline): SGDLS, YYNGEE. V lost 5 bases, J lost 4 bases, and 9 bases stayed unmatched. This CDR3 comprises 14 residues. CDR3 protein: CASSRDRGAYEQYF. CDR3 DNA sequence: TGTGCCAGCAGTCGGGACAGAGGAGCTTACGAGCAGTACTTC. The whole variable domain, filled in from reference TRBV9 and TRBJ2-7, reads DSGVTQTPKHLITATGQRVTLRCSPRSGDLSVYWYQQSLDQGLQFLIQYYNGEERAKGNILERFSAQQFPDLHSELNLSSLELGDSALYFCASSRDRGAYEQYFGPGTRLTVT.

The sample holds a few counts of this clone. This CDR3 reads CASSGDFTGELFF. The CDR3 nucleotides are TGTGCCAGCAGTGGGGATTTCACCGGGGAGCTGTTTTTT. This chain links TRBV2 with TRBJ2-2; no reliable D call. The V gene's germline CDR1 is SNHLY and CDR2 FYNNEI. V lost 4 bases to trimming and J lost 4 bases, with 7 bases between them. The CDR3 contains 13 residues. The complete variable domain, with remaining parts taken from reference TRBV2 and TRBJ2-2, reads EPEVTQTPSHQVTQMGQEVILRCVPISNHLYFYWYRQILGQKVEFLVSFYNNEISEKSEIFDDQFSVERPDGSNFTLKIRSTKLEDSAMYFCASSGDFTGELFFGEGSRLTVL.

This chain uses TRBV19 with TRBJ1-2; the D is unclear. The V gene lost 2 bases and the J gene lost 2 bases, with 9 bases spanning the gap. Germline V CDR1 and CDR2: LNHDA, SQIVND (reference sequence). The CDR3 sequence is 14 residues long. The DNA for the CDR3 is TGTGCCAGTAGTATAAGGTCGGGCAACTATGGCTACACCTTC. It translates to CASSIRSGNYGYTF.

This clone appeared a few times. The chain couples TRBV9 to TRBJ2-3; TRBD1 might be the D (6 bases). CDR3 length: 16 amino acids. The ends were cut back, 3 bases at V and 0 bases at J, with 14 bases in the middle. Germline values: CDR1 SGDLS, CDR2 YYNGEE. CDR3 DNA: TGTGCCAGCAGCGGAGGACAGCCTCCTAGCACAGATACGCAGTATTTT. It is translated as CASSGGQPPSTDTQYF.

This clone was counted a few times. V is TRBV6-5 and J is TRBJ2-7, with D perhaps assigned TRBD1 or TRBD2 (5 bases each). The V end was cut by 5 bases, the J end by 1 base, with 12 bases between. The CDR3 is 14 residues long. Looked up from germline, CDR1 is MNHEY and CDR2 is SVGAGI. Here the CDR3 DNA reads TGTGCCAGCAGTGGGACGGAGTCGTCCTACGAGCAGTACTTC. Translated: CASSGTESSYEQYF.

DNA for the CDR3: TGCAGCGTTCCGAGCAGGGACTATGGCTACACCTTC. It codes for CSVPSRDYGYTF. V and J are TRBV29-1 and TRBJ1-2; a weak D match, TRBD1 (5 bases). The CDR3 is 12 residues long. V gave up 5 bases and J gave up 3 bases, with 10 bases separating them. Germline V gene lookup returns CDR1 SQVTM and CDR2 ANQGSEA.

In its sample, this clone was seen a few times. The chain uses TRBV30 and TRBJ1-5, with TRBD1 as a possible D gene (5 bases). Trimming stripped 0 bases from V and 0 bases from J, with 12 bases between. This CDR3 has 16 residues. Per germline, CDR1 GTSNPN and CDR2 SVGIG (reference sequence). The CDR3 loop is CAWSVPRGYSNQPQHF. The DNA of the CDR3 is TGTGCCTGGAGTGTACCCCGGGGCTATAGCAATCAGCCCCAGCATTTT.

In its sample, this clone was seen a few times. The chain joins TRBV9 to TRBJ1-2, with no clear D. This CDR3 has 14 amino acids. V lost 4 bases and J lost 2, with 12 bases in between. Germline V gene sequence: CDR1 SGDLS, CDR2 YYNGEE. The CDR3 protein is CASSPGGYNYGYTF. The CDR3 DNA is TGTGCCAGCAGCCCGGGAGGGTACAACTATGGCTACACCTTC.

This rearrangement joins TRBV5-1 to TRBJ2-2, with 10 bases matching TRBD1. V was pared by 4 bases and J by 9 bases, with 9 bases of the junction left unmatched. Looked up from germline, CDR1 is SGHRS and CDR2 is YFSETQ. This CDR3 has 15 residues. CDR3 in DNA: TGCGCCAGCAGCCCCGGACAGGGGGTTGTCAGGGAGCTGTTTTTT. Protein: CASSPGQGVVRELFF. Filled out from reference TRBV5-1 and TRBJ2-2, the complete variable domain reads KAGVTQTPRYLIKTRGQQVTLSCSPISGHRSVSWYQQTPGQGLQFLFEYFSETQRNKGNFPGRFSGRQFSNSRSEMNVSTLELGDSALYLCASSPGQGVVRELFFGEGSRLTVL.

This clone has just a few counts. The J gene is TRBJ1-2, the V gene TRBV5-4; 7 nucleotides align to TRBD1. This CDR3 spans 15 amino acids. The junction had 4 bases not matched to a gene; V was cut back by 1 base and J by 1 base. Germline-derived CDR1 and CDR2 are SGHNT and YYREEE (reference sequence). The CDR3, as DNA: TGTGCCAGCAGCTTGCAGGGGACAGTTAACTATGGCTACACCTTC. This translates into CASSLQGTVNYGYTF.

This clone was seen a few times. Other DNA sequences in the same sample also yield this CDR3. The chain employs TRBV7-2 and TRBJ1-3; D unresolved. This CDR3 has 15 residues. The germline V and J ends were trimmed by 1 base and 0 bases, with 7 bases remaining between them. Germline V gene lookup returns CDR1 SGHTA and CDR2 FQGNSA. The CDR3 region has the DNA TGTGCCAGCAGCTTAGTTCTCGGCTCTGGAAACACCATATATTTT. Translating gives CASSLVLGSGNTIYF. The full variable domain, its missing parts supplied by reference TRBV7-2 and TRBJ1-3, is GAGVSQSPSNKVTEKGKDVELRCDPISGHTALYWYRQSLGQGLEFLIYFQGNSAPDKSGLPSDRFSAERTGGSVSTLTIQRTQQEDSAVYLCASSLVLGSGNTIYFGEGSWLTVV.

This clone was picked up a small number of times. V is TRBV5-6 and J is TRBJ1-5; D unresolved. There are 14 residues in the CDR3. Germline CDR1 and CDR2: SGHDT and YYEEEE. The V end was cut by 5 bases, the J end by 0 bases, with 9 bases between. CDR3 region: CASRLSGSNQPQHF. The CDR3 DNA reads TGTGCCAGCAGGTTGTCCGGTAGCAATCAGCCCCAGCATTTT.

This clone was seen only a few times. The V and J genes are TRBV25-1 and TRBJ2-7, with D tentatively TRBD1 (6 bases). This CDR3 is 14 amino acids long. Per the germline V gene, CDR1 is MGHDK and CDR2 is SYGVNS. The V end was cut by 1 base, the J end by 7 bases, with 14 bases between. The DNA of the CDR3 is TGTGCCAGCAGTGAATCTCAGGGGTGGAGTGAGCAGTACTTC. Translation: CASSESQGWSEQYF.

The chain joins TRBV19 to TRBJ2-1, with TRBD1 as a possible D gene (5 bases). The germline V and J ends were trimmed by 7 bases and 3 bases, with 10 bases remaining between them. The CDR3 totals 13 residues. Germline loops: CDR1 LNHDA, CDR2 SQIVND (reference sequence). The CDR3 sequence: CASNPDSYNEQFF. In DNA, the CDR3 is TGTGCCAGTAACCCCGACAGCTACAATGAGCAGTTCTTC.

This clone was counted between two and nine times. The chain uses TRBV10-3 and TRBJ2-5; 9 positions agree with TRBD1. This CDR3 spans 15 amino acids. CDR1 and CDR2 from the germline V gene are ENHRY and SYGVKD. The junction had 6 bases not matched to a gene; V was cut back by 3 bases and J by 4 bases. CDR3 region: CAISDGGQGAETQYF. CDR3 DNA: TGTGCCATCAGTGACGGGGGACAGGGAGCAGAGACCCAGTACTTC.

The V gene is TRBV13, the J gene TRBJ2-3; D perhaps matches TRBD1 (5 bases). Germline CDR1 and CDR2: PRHDT and FYEKMQ (reference sequence). V dropped 1 base and J dropped 1 base, with 12 bases sitting between them. The CDR3 loop spans 16 amino acids. For the CDR3, the DNA is TGTGCCAGCAGCTTAGAATTGCAGGGTGGCACAGATACGCAGTATTTT. It specifies CASSLELQGGTDTQYF.